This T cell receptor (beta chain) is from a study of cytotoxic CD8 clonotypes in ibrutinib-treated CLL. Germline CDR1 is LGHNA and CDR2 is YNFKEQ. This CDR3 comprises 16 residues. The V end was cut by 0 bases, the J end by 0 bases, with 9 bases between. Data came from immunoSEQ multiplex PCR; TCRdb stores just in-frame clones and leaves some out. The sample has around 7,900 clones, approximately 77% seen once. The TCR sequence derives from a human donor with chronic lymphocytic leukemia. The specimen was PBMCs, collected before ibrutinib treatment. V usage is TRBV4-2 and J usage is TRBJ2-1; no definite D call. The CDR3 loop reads CASSQETRRSYNEQFF. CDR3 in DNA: TGTGCCAGCAGCCAAGAGACCAGGCGCTCCTACAATGAGCAGTTCTTC.